Sequencing of this T cell receptor (beta chain) was carried out in a study of shared clonotypes between healthy human individuals. Germline CDR1 reads SSHAT; CDR2 reads FNYEAQ (reference sequence). The CDR3 runs to 13 residues. Data came from immunoSEQ multiplex PCR; TCRdb stores just in-frame clones and leaves some out. The table has 2 million to 2.5 million clones, 85% to 95% seen once. Note on this clone: At one boundary the junction diverges from the germline segment, which might be a read error.

Sequencing was done on a sample of naive CD4+ T cells sorted from blood. Indicated subset: CD45RA+ positively selected. This chain connects TRBV7-7 to TRBJ1-4; D call uncertain. The TCR comes from a man between 18 and 29 years old in good health. CDR3 protein: CASSLGINEKLFF. DNA of the CDR3: TGTGCTAGCAGCTTGGGGATTAATGAAAAACTGTTTTTT.